The rows below give T cell receptor beta chains drawn from one sample of a study of post-analysis software for immune sequencing data. One entry per CDR3 protein, called by TCRdb with MiXCR from the PCR reads. The sample yields roughly 600,000 distinct CDR3 sequences, roughly 46% seen once. Sequenced material: blood. The origin of the receptors is a girl between 10 and 17 years old with multiple sclerosis. CDR3s include the opening cysteine and the closing phenylalanine or tryptophan.

V,J,CDR3
TRBV15,TRBJ2-3,CATSRPKDRTDTQYF
TRBV5-1,TRBJ2-1,CASDFSGRGNEQFF
TRBV5-1,TRBJ2-7,CASSPMTDTYEQYF
TRBV15,TRBJ1-1,CATSTFRTGEAFF
TRBV9,TRBJ2-1,CASSVPVAGASSYNEQFF
TRBV12-3/TRBV12-4,TRBJ1-4,CASSPSPTVGLHEKLFF
TRBV4-1,TRBJ1-2,CASSYTQLGTDSGYTF
TRBV4-2,TRBJ2-3,CASSPLRGDTQYF
TRBV7-6,TRBJ2-5,CASSPGLAGGQYF
TRBV2,TRBJ2-7,CASSSGTSTYEQYF
TRBV5-1,TRBJ2-7,CASSSTGRSYEQYF
TRBV6-5,TRBJ2-2,CASSSGREVTGELFF
TRBV7-9,-,CASSLNGGLETQYF
TRBV30,TRBJ1-2,CAWSSGDPAWGYTF
TRBV13,TRBJ2-5,CASSFGRSLYQETQYF
TRBV7-3,TRBJ2-1,CASSLSGADNEQFF
TRBV5-1,TRBJ2-1,CASSLGAGDPYNEQFF
TRBV10-3,TRBJ2-5,CAISELAQETQYF
TRBV7-9,TRBJ2-3,CASSLEGPDTQYF
TRBV28,TRBJ2-4,CASSFPPLAGGDVAKNIQYF
TRBV15,TRBJ2-1,CATSRGGSSHNEQFF
TRBV5-1,TRBJ1-1,CASSLDHGGYTEAFF
TRBV20-1,TRBJ2-7,CSARRPGSAYEQYF
TRBV20-1,TRBJ2-5,CSARSGGHRTGPRETQYF
TRBV12-3/TRBV12-4,TRBJ2-1,CASSFPQLAGGENEQFF
TRBV3-1,TRBJ1-2,CASSQERTSGYTF